The 3 T cell receptor beta chains presented below share a single source sample, sequenced in a study of CD8 T cells in ankylosing spondylitis. TCRdb re-called the 5' RACE reads through MiXCR, storing one row per CDR3 protein. The sample lists hundreds of thousands of distinct CDR3 sequences, roughly 26% occurring once. Study outcomes and limitations: A TCR beta motif of 7 to 9 highly homologous variants seemed to mark ankylosing spondylitis blood.

Their target antigens are unknown. The specimen sequenced was blood, either unsorted or a sorted T cell fraction (not recorded which). These receptors were obtained from a male donor with ankylosing spondylitis.

This clonotype was found a few times. The rearrangement links TRBV12-5 to TRBJ2-3; no clear D. The CDR3 is made up of 14 amino acids. Per germline, CDR1 LGHNT and CDR2 FRNRAP. Trimming left V 2 bases short and J 2 bases short, with 8 bases between. This CDR3 reads CASGLPTNTDTQYF. The CDR3, as DNA: TGTGCTAGTGGTTTGCCAACTAACACAGATACGCAGTATTTT.

The rearrangement joins TRBV4-1 to TRBJ1-2; the match to TRBD1 covers 9 bases. Trimming at V came to 3 bases and at J to 4 bases, leaving 15 bases not matched to a gene. The CDR3 spans 18 residues. In germline, CDR1 is MGHRA, CDR2 YSYEKL. The CDR3 DNA follows: TGCGCCAGCAGCCAGATCCACGGGACAGGGAGCCCGAGCTATGGCTACACCTTC. It codes for CASSQIHGTGSPSYGYTF.

This clonotype appeared a few times. The rearrangement joins TRBV7-2 to TRBJ1-3, with D perhaps TRBD1 (5 bases). Germline V gene data show CDR1 as SGHTA and CDR2 as FQGNSA. CDR3 length: 16 amino acids. Deletions cut 2 bases from V and 2 bases from J, with 13 bases between. DNA of the CDR3: TGTGCCAGCAGCTTAAGGGGCAGGGCCGCTGGAAACACCATATATTTT. Translation gives CASSLRGRAAGNTIYF. The full variable domain, its missing parts supplied by reference TRBV7-2 and TRBJ1-3, is GAGVSQSPSNKVTEKGKDVELRCDPISGHTALYWYRQSLGQGLEFLIYFQGNSAPDKSGLPSDRFSAERTGGSVSTLTIQRTQQEDSAVYLCASSLRGRAAGNTIYFGEGSWLTVV.